The rows below give T cell receptor beta chains drawn from one sample of a study of T cell responses to AZD1222 COVID-19 vaccine. The data were produced by immunoSEQ multiplex PCR, yet TCRdb's version contains in-frame clones alone and is incomplete. The sample records 140,000 to 150,000 clones, roughly 84% being singletons. This specimen was peripheral blood, taken 28 days after the second AZD1222 dose. The receptors here all came from an adult who received the AZD1222 COVID-19 vaccine. The CDR3 runs from the conserved cysteine through the conserved F or W. A D gene is named only where the DNA matches it firmly. Where a row states a size, it is once, few, many or the class of an expanded clone; other rows omit it.

D gene: .; J gene: TRBJ1-2; V gene: TRBV6-5; clone size: .; CDR3 protein: CASSPQGSAYTF; CDR3 DNA: TGTGCCAGCAGTCCTCAGGGATCCGCCTACACCTTC
D gene: .; J gene: TRBJ2-2; V gene: TRBV7-8; clone size: .; CDR3 protein: CASSGRIPGELFF; CDR3 DNA: TGTGCCAGCAGCGGCCGGATCCCCGGGGAGCTGTTTTTT
D gene: TRBD2; J gene: TRBJ2-1; V gene: TRBV10-3; clone size: .; CDR3 protein: CAISPGLDNEQFF; CDR3 DNA: TGTGCCATCAGTCCGGGACTAGACAATGAGCAGTTCTTC
D gene: .; J gene: TRBJ1-4; V gene: TRBV6-5; clone size: .; CDR3 protein: CASSYSGKLFF; CDR3 DNA: TGTGCCAGCAGTTACTCAGGGAAACTGTTTTTT
D gene: .; J gene: TRBJ1-1; V gene: TRBV6-5; clone size: .; CDR3 protein: CASSYIGDHTEAFF; CDR3 DNA: TGTGCCAGCAGTTACATTGGGGACCACACTGAAGCTTTCTTT
D gene: TRBD1; J gene: TRBJ2-1; V gene: TRBV30; clone size: .; CDR3 protein: CAWSAVPGQGLSYNEQFF; CDR3 DNA: TGTGCCTGGAGTGCAGTCCCGGGACAGGGACTCTCCTACAATGAGCAGTTCTTC
D gene: .; J gene: TRBJ2-3; V gene: TRBV28; clone size: .; CDR3 protein: CASRESGDADTQYF; CDR3 DNA: TGTGCCAGCAGGGAGAGCGGTGACGCAGATACGCAGTATTTT
D gene: .; J gene: TRBJ1-1; V gene: TRBV5-6; clone size: .; CDR3 protein: CASSFRGQLNTEAFF; CDR3 DNA: TGTGCCAGCAGCTTCCGGGGGCAATTGAACACTGAAGCTTTCTTT
D gene: TRBD1; J gene: TRBJ1-2; V gene: TRBV7-8; clone size: .; CDR3 protein: CASSANTGGYGYTF; CDR3 DNA: TGTGCCAGCAGCGCAAATACAGGGGGCTATGGCTACACCTTC
D gene: .; J gene: TRBJ2-7; V gene: TRBV10-3; clone size: few; CDR3 protein: CAISEERDTYEQYF; CDR3 DNA: TGTGCCATCAGTGAGGAACGGGATACCTACGAGCAGTACTTC
D gene: .; J gene: TRBJ2-3; V gene: TRBV19; clone size: .; CDR3 protein: CASSIMGDTQYF; CDR3 DNA: TGTGCCAGTAGTATAATGGGAGATACGCAGTATTTT
D gene: TRBD2; J gene: TRBJ2-3; V gene: TRBV30; clone size: .; CDR3 protein: CAWSRASGRLDTQYF; CDR3 DNA: TGTGCCTGGAGTAGGGCTAGCGGGAGGCTGGATACGCAGTATTTT
D gene: .; J gene: TRBJ2-2; V gene: TRBV3-1/TRBV3-2; clone size: .; CDR3 protein: CASVNGPANGELFF; CDR3 DNA: TGTGCCAGCGTGAACGGTCCAGCTAACGGGGAGCTGTTTTTT
D gene: .; J gene: TRBJ2-7; V gene: TRBV6-5; clone size: .; CDR3 protein: CASSRRQEIEQYF; CDR3 DNA: TGTGCCAGCAGTCGTAGACAGGAGATCGAGCAGTACTTC
D gene: TRBD1; J gene: TRBJ1-2; V gene: TRBV4-1; clone size: once; CDR3 protein: CASSLGQGRGYTF; CDR3 DNA: TGCGCCAGCAGCCTCGGACAGGGAAGGGGCTACACCTTC
D gene: .; J gene: TRBJ1-1; V gene: TRBV18; clone size: .; CDR3 protein: CASSYRHTEAFF; CDR3 DNA: TGTGCCAGCTCCTACCGGCACACTGAAGCTTTCTTT
D gene: .; J gene: TRBJ2-3; V gene: TRBV10-3; clone size: .; CDR3 protein: CAISESTGVGDTQYF; CDR3 DNA: TGTGCCATCAGTGAGTCGACGGGGGTAGGGGATACGCAGTATTTT
D gene: .; J gene: TRBJ2-3; V gene: TRBV11-2; clone size: .; CDR3 protein: CASSLGVGTQYF; CDR3 DNA: TGTGCCAGCAGCTTAGGGGTCGGTACGCAGTATTTT
D gene: TRBD1; J gene: TRBJ2-3; V gene: TRBV5-1; clone size: .; CDR3 protein: CASSTGQGGDTQYF; CDR3 DNA: TGCGCCAGCAGCACTGGACAGGGAGGAGATACGCAGTATTTT
D gene: TRBD2; J gene: TRBJ2-7; V gene: TRBV3-1/TRBV3-2; clone size: .; CDR3 protein: CASSQGRAGLGEQYF; CDR3 DNA: TGTGCCAGCAGCCAAGGGAGAGCGGGGCTGGGAGAGCAGTACTTC